This T cell receptor beta chain was sequenced during a study of T cells expressing NK-cell markers. CDR3 size: 14 residues. Germline CDR1 and CDR2: MRHNA and SNTAGT. Using the 5' RACE reads, TCRdb records one entry per CDR3 protein without DNA. The sample holds 350,000 to 400,000 distinct CDR3 sequences. V gene TRBV6-4 combines with J gene TRBJ2-3; as DNA is missing, the TRBD1 call by TCRdb cannot be tested. The source material was blood T cells: a sorted CD56 or NKG2C T cell subset, CD4+ or CD8+ T cells, or bulk PBMC T cells (not recorded which). This TCR derives from a woman aged 50 to 65 in good health. The CDR3 here is CASSPGTGGDTQYF.